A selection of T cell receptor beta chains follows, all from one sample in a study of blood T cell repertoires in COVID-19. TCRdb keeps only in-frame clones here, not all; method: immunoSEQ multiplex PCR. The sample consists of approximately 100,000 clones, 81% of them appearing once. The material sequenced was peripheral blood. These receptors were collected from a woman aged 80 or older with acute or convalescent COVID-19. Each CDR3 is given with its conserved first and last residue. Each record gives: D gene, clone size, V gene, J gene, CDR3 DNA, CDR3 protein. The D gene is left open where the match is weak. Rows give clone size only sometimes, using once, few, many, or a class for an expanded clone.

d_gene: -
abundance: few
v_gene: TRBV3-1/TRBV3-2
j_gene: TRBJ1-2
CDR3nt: TGTGCCAGCAGCCAAGAAAACCCGGGATTCGATGGCTACACCTTC
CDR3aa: CASSQENPGFDGYTF

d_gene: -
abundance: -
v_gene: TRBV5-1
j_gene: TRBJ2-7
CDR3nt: TGCGCCAGCCGTCGGCAGGGAAGCCGCTACGAGCAGTACTTC
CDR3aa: CASRRQGSRYEQYF

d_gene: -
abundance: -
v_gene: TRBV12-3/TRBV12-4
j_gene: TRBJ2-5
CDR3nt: TGTGCCAGCAGTACGGACAGCCAAGAGACCCAGTACTTC
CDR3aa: CASSTDSQETQYF

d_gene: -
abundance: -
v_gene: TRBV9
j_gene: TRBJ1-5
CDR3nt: TGTGCCAGCAGCGTAGGGGACACTAATCAGCCCCAGCATTTT
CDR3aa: CASSVGDTNQPQHF

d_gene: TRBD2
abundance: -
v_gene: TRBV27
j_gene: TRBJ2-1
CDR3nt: TGTGCCAGCAGGCAGAGCGGGGGGACCTACAATGAGCAGTTCTTC
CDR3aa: CASRQSGGTYNEQFF

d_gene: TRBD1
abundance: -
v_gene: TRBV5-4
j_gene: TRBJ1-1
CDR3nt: TGTGCCAGCAGCCCAATGACAGGGGCGGTGTACACTGAAGCTTTCTTT
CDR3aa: CASSPMTGAVYTEAFF

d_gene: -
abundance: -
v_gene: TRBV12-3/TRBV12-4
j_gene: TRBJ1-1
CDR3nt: TGTGCCAGCAGCTTGTTAAACACTGAAGCTTTCTTT
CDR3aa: CASSLLNTEAFF

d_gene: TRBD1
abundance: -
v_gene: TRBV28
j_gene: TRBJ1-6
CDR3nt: TGTGCCAGTAGGACAGGCTCTGCACCCCTCCACTTT
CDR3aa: CASRTGSAPLHF

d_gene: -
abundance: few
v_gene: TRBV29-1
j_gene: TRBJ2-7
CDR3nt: TGCAGCGTTGAGACACAGGGTGGTCACGAGCAGTACTTC
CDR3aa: CSVETQGGHEQYF

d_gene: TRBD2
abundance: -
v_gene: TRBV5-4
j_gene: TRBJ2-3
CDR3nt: TGTGCCAGCAGCTTACCTCCTAGCGGGAACACAGATACGCAGTATTTT
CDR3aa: CASSLPPSGNTDTQYF

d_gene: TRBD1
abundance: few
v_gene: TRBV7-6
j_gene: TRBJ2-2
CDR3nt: TGTGCCAGCAGCCGCAGACAGGGGTTGAACACCGGGGAGCTGTTTTTT
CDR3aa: CASSRRQGLNTGELFF

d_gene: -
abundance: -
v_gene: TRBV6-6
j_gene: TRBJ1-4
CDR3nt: TGTGCCAGCAGCCGAAGACTCCAGCTAGATAATGAAAAACTGTTTTTT
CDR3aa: CASSRRLQLDNEKLFF

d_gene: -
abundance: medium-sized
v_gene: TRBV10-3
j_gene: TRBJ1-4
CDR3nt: TGTGCCATCAGCGGGGCAACTAATGAAAAACTGTTTTTT
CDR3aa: CAISGATNEKLFF

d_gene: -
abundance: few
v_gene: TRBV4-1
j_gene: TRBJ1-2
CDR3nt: TGCGCCAGCAGCCAATCCCGAGAAATCCTTAACTATGGCTACACCTTC
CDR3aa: CASSQSREILNYGYTF

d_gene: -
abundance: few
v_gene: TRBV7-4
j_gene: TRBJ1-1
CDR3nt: TGTGCCAGCAGCAGGGGTTCTAGGGGAAGGGAGAACACTGAAGCTTTCTTT
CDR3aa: CASSRGSRGRENTEAFF